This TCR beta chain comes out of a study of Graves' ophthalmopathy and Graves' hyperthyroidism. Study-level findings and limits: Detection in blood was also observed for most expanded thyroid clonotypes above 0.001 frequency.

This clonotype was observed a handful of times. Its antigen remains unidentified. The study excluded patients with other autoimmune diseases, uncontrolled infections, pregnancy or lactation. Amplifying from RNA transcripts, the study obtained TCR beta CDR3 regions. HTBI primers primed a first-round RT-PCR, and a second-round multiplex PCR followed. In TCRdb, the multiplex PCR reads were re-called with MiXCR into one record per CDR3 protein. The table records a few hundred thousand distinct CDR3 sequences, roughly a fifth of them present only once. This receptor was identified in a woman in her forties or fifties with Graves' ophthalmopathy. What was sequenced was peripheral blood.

The CDR3 DNA follows: TGTGCCAGCAGCTTAATGGATGGGACCACTGAAGCTTTCTTT. Translation: CASSLMDGTTEAFF. The V and J genes are TRBV7-9 and TRBJ1-1; D may be TRBD1 (5 bases). CDR1 is SEHNR and CDR2 is FQNEAQ in the germline V gene (reference sequence). V dropped 2 bases and J dropped 4 bases, with 11 bases sitting between them. The CDR3 is 14 residues long. Drawing the rest from reference TRBV7-9 and TRBJ1-1, the complete variable domain is DTGVSQNPRHKITKRGQNVTFRCDPISEHNRLYWYRQTLGQGPEFLTYFQNEAQLEKSRLLSDRFSAERPKGSFSTLEIQRTEQGDSAMYLCASSLMDGTTEAFFGQGTRLTVV.